Below, 23 T cell receptor beta chains from the same sample are listed, as sequenced in a study of beta chain features in type 1 diabetes. Sequenced material consisted of expressed TCRB transcripts (all of the isolated RNA was reverse transcribed). Generated by immunoSEQ multiplex PCR, the TCRdb table keeps only in-frame clones and is missing some. The sample holds 400,000 to 500,000 clones; roughly 13% are singletons and the top ten take less than 0.04%. Sequencing was performed on naive CD4+ T cells from blood. Receptors originate from a young man in good health.

This clone was found a few times. The chain couples TRBV7-9 to TRBJ2-6; D possibly corresponds to TRBD2 (5 bases). CDR1 is SEHNR and CDR2 is FQNEAQ in the germline V gene (reference sequence). The CDR3 has 16 amino acids. V was cut by 5 bases and J by 5 bases, with 16 bases left in between. This CDR3 is CASSPEGGRRANVLTF. DNA of the CDR3: TGTGCCAGCAGCCCAGAGGGCGGTCGGCGGGCCAACGTCCTGACTTTC. The full variable domain, its missing parts supplied by reference TRBV7-9 and TRBJ2-6, is DTGVSQNPRHKITKRGQNVTFRCDPISEHNRLYWYRQTLGQGPEFLTYFQNEAQLEKSRLLSDRFSAERPKGSFSTLEIQRTEQGDSAMYLCASSPEGGRRANVLTFGAGSRLTVL.

This chain connects TRBV4-3 to TRBJ1-1; D is unresolved. CDR1 is LGHNA and CDR2 is YSLEER in the germline V gene. CDR3 length: 14 amino acids. V was clipped by 0 bases and J by 4 bases, with 9 bases between them. In nucleotides, the CDR3 is TGCGCCAGCAGCCAAGAGGTCCTACTCACTGAAGCTTTCTTT. This translates into CASSQEVLLTEAFF.

V gene TRBV6-1 combines with J gene TRBJ1-1; D unclear. Trimming took 1 base from V and 12 from J, leaving 12 bases between them. Germline assignment: CDR1 MNHNS and CDR2 SASEGT. This CDR3 is 12 amino acids long. This CDR3 is CASSEGQWMTFF. In DNA form, the CDR3 reads TGTGCCAGCAGTGAAGGTCAGTGGATGACTTTCTTT.

This chain uses TRBV4-3 with TRBJ1-5, with D tentatively TRBD1 (5 bases). Germline V gene sequence: CDR1 LGHNA, CDR2 YSLEER. The CDR3 runs to 15 residues. Deletions cut 4 bases from V and 2 bases from J, with 12 bases between. The CDR3: CASSPRAGGNQPQHF. CDR3 DNA: TGCGCCAGCAGCCCGAGGGCGGGGGGCAATCAGCCCCAGCATTTT.

The gene calls are TRBV7-2 and TRBJ2-3; 9 bases are a match to TRBD2. With 3 bases clipped from V and 6 bases from J, the junction kept 7 bases outside the gene matches. The CDR3 has 15 residues. CDR1 SGHTA and CDR2 FQGNSA come from the germline V gene. CDR3 coding DNA: TGTGCCAGCAGCTTTACGCGGGGGGGCCGTGATACGCAGTATTTT. Its translation: CASSFTRGGRDTQYF.

This clone was counted between two and nine times. The gene calls are TRBV6-4 and TRBJ2-2; 11 positions agree with TRBD2. CDR1 and CDR2 (germline): MRHNA, SNTAGT. Trimming at V came to 6 bases and at J to 0 bases, leaving 6 bases not matched to a gene. The length of the CDR3 is 17 residues. The CDR3 DNA follows: TGTGCCAGCAGCCTACTAGCGGGGGCTACGAACACCGGGGAGCTGTTTTTT. Residues: CASSLLAGATNTGELFF.

The CDR3 DNA reads TGTGCCAGCAGCTCACTGAGCGGGGATTACAATGAGCAGTTCTTC. Its protein product is CASSSLSGDYNEQFF. The chain uses TRBV5-6 and TRBJ2-1; TRBD2 aligns across 7 bases. The CDR3 runs 15 residues. The germline gives CDR1 SGHDT, CDR2 YYEEEE. Trimming took 3 bases from V and 4 from J; bases not matched to a gene: 7.

This clone came up a few times. V is TRBV4-2 and J is TRBJ1-4; D unresolved. The germline gives CDR1 LGHNA, CDR2 YNFKEQ. Trimming took 5 bases from V and 2 from J, leaving 9 bases between them. This CDR3 is 14 amino acids long. In nucleotides, the CDR3 is TGTGCCAGCAGCTACCTAGGGACTAATGAAAAACTGTTTTTT. Translating it yields CASSYLGTNEKLFF.

The genes are TRBV9 and TRBJ2-1; 14 bases map to TRBD2. The CDR3 spans 18 residues. Germline loops: CDR1 SGDLS, CDR2 YYNGEE. Trimming cost V 3 bases and J 1 base; bases outside gene matches: 6. The CDR3 loop reads CASSGEGLAGGSYNEQFF. The CDR3 DNA reads as TGTGCCAGCAGCGGAGAAGGACTAGCGGGGGGTTCCTACAATGAGCAGTTCTTC.

This clone was recorded a few times. CDR3 sequence (DNA): TGTGCCAGCAGCAGACTAGCGGGAGTCAAAAACATTCAGTACTTC. It encodes CASSRLAGVKNIQYF. V usage is TRBV7-2 and J usage is TRBJ2-4; 12 bases align to TRBD2. CDR3 length equals 15 residues. With 5 bases clipped from V and 3 bases from J, the junction kept 2 bases outside the gene matches. Germline-derived CDR1 and CDR2 are SGHTA and FQGNSA.

The CDR3 DNA sequence: TGTGCCAGCAGTGCCGGGACAATAAATTCACCCCTCCACTTT. This sequence encodes CASSAGTINSPLHF. The chain carries TRBV25-1 and TRBJ1-6; perhaps TRBD1 as D (6 bases). Trimming took 4 bases from V and 7 from J, leaving 11 bases between them. The CDR3 extends over 14 amino acids. Germline V lookup: CDR1 MGHDK, CDR2 SYGVNS.

The rearrangement uses TRBV29-1 and TRBJ2-3; unclear D gene. With 4 bases removed from V and 3 bases from J, the gap between germline ends came to 11 bases. This CDR3 has 13 amino acids. Germline V CDR1 and CDR2: SQVTM, ANQGSEA. In DNA form, the CDR3 reads TGCAGCGTTGTTAGGGTTGCAACAGATACGCAGTATTTT. Protein: CSVVRVATDTQYF.

The rearrangement joins TRBV18 to TRBJ1-6; D is unclear. V was clipped by 2 bases and J by 8 bases, with 13 bases between them. CDR1 KGHSH and CDR2 LQKENI come from the germline V gene. The CDR3 is made up of 15 amino acids. The CDR3 region has the DNA TGTGCCAGCTCACCAAAGGTAGTGGGAGATTCACCCCTCCACTTT. This codes for CASSPKVVGDSPLHF.

The table lists this clone with a count of one. V gene TRBV30 combines with J gene TRBJ1-1; no firm D call. The ends were cut back, 0 bases at V and 7 bases at J, with 21 bases in the middle. Looked up from germline, CDR1 is GTSNPN and CDR2 is SVGIG (reference sequence). The length of the CDR3 is 16 residues. As DNA, the CDR3 is TGTGCCTGGAGTGTACTCCAGAGGTGGAGGGTCGATGAAGCTTTCTTT. Translated: CAWSVLQRWRVDEAFF.

Only a few counts were recorded for this clone. This CDR3 reads CAWSVGQDNQPQHF. Written as DNA, the CDR3 is TGTGCCTGGAGTGTAGGGCAGGACAATCAGCCCCAGCATTTT. The chain carries TRBV30 and TRBJ1-5; D gene unclear. This CDR3 contains 14 residues. Deletions cut 0 bases from V and 3 bases from J, with 9 bases between. Germline lookup yields CDR1 GTSNPN and CDR2 SVGIG (reference sequence).

This clone was detected a few times. The CDR3 sequence: CSVVPPGSSYNEQFF. CDR3 sequence (DNA): TGCAGCGTTGTGCCCCCAGGGAGTTCCTACAATGAGCAGTTCTTC. This chain uses TRBV29-1 with TRBJ2-1; D may match TRBD1 or TRBD2 (5 bases each). This CDR3 spans 15 amino acids. From germline, CDR1 is SQVTM and CDR2 ANQGSEA. The V gene lost 4 bases and the J gene lost 1 base, with 14 bases spanning the gap.

This clone has more than one count but fewer than ten. The chain employs TRBV6-1 and TRBJ2-3; D is unclear. Trimming took 7 bases from V and 0 from J, leaving 11 bases between them. Germline V gene lookup returns CDR1 MNHNS and CDR2 SASEGT. CDR3 size: 14 residues. The CDR3 DNA is TGTGCCAGCATTTGGGGTGCTAGCACAGATACGCAGTATTTT. Translation: CASIWGASTDTQYF.

This clone was observed a handful of times. The chain links TRBV14 to TRBJ2-1, with D possibly matching TRBD1 (5 bases). The V gene lost 5 bases and the J gene lost 9 bases, with 14 bases spanning the gap. The CDR3 covers 13 residues. Germline assignment: CDR1 SGHDN and CDR2 FVKESK. The CDR3 spells CASSDSLILEQFF. As DNA, the CDR3 is TGTGCCAGCAGCGACAGCCTGATTCTTGAGCAGTTCTTC.

The chain links TRBV27 to TRBJ1-6; 8 bases agree with TRBD1. V lost 6 bases and J lost 10; bases outside the gene matches: 2. The CDR3 covers 12 residues. Germline V CDR1 and CDR2: MNHEY, SMNVEV (reference sequence). The CDR3 nucleotides read TGTGCCAGCAGGACAGGGGTCTCACCCCTCCACTTT. Translated, it gives CASRTGVSPLHF.

The chain combines TRBV7-2 with TRBJ2-7, with D perhaps matching TRBD2 (5 bases). The CDR3 has 14 residues. CDR1 SGHTA and CDR2 FQGNSA come from the germline V gene. V was trimmed by 4 bases and J by 0 bases, leaving 10 bases between them. CDR3 sequence: CASSYVGDSYEQYF. The DNA for the CDR3 is TGTGCCAGCAGCTATGTCGGGGACTCCTACGAGCAGTACTTC.

This clone was observed a few times. The rearrangement joins TRBV4-2 to TRBJ1-1, with D unresolved. Trimming cost V 0 bases and J 2 bases, with 10 bases left between them. Per germline, CDR1 LGHNA and CDR2 YNFKEQ. This CDR3 region has 15 residues. The CDR3, as DNA: TGTGCCAGCAGCCAAGATAGGCAGAGTAACACTGAAGCTTTCTTT. Translating it yields CASSQDRQSNTEAFF.

The chain couples TRBV4-1 to TRBJ1-1, with D unclear. The CDR3 spans 17 residues. Trimming removed 3 bases at V and 3 bases at J, with 20 bases between. Looked up from germline, CDR1 is MGHRA and CDR2 is YSYEKL. The CDR3 sequence is CASSQIRAIFGDTEAFF. As DNA, the CDR3 is TGCGCCAGCAGCCAGATACGAGCCATCTTTGGTGACACTGAAGCTTTCTTT.

This clone was counted between two and nine times. The J gene is TRBJ2-5, the V gene TRBV18, with D unclear. Germline V gives CDR1 KGHSH, CDR2 LQKENI. The CDR3 has 14 amino acids. V lost 1 base, J lost 5 bases, and 11 bases lay in between. As DNA, the CDR3 is TGTGCCAGCTCACCACAGGTTTTTCGGGAGACCCAGTACTTC. Protein: CASSPQVFRETQYF.